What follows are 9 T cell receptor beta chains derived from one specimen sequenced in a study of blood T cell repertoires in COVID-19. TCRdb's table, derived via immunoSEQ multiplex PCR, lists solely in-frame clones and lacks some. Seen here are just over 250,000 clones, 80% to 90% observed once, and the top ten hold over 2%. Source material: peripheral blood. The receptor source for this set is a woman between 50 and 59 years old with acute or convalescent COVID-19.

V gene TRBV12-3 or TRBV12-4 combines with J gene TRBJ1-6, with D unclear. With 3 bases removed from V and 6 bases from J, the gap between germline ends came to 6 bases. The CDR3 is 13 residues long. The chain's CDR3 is CASSFQSNSPLHF. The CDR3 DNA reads TGTGCCAGCAGTTTTCAATCTAATTCACCCCTCCACTTT.

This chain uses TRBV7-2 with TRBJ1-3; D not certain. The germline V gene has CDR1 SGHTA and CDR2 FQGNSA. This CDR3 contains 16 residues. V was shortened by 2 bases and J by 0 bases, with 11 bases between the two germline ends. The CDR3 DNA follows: TGTGCCAGCAGCTTACAACATTACAGCTCTGGAAACACCATATATTTT. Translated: CASSLQHYSSGNTIYF.

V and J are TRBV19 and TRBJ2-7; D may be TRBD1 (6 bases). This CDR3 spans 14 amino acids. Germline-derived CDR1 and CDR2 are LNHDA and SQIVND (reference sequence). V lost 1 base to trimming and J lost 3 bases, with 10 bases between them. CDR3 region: CASSIVGQYYEQYF. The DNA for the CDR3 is TGTGCCAGTAGTATAGTTGGACAGTACTACGAGCAGTACTTC. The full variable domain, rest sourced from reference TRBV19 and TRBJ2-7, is DGGITQSPKYLFRKEGQNVTLSCEQNLNHDAMYWYRQDPGQGLRLIYYSQIVNDFQKGDIAEGYSVSREKKESFPLTVTSAQKNPTAFYLCASSIVGQYYEQYFGPGTRLTVT.

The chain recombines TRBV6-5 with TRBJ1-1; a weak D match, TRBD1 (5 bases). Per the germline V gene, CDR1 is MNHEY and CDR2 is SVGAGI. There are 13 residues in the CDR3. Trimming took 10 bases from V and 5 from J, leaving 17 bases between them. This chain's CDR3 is CAIRRGLWTEAFF. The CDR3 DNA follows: TGTGCCATCCGACGGGGACTGTGGACTGAAGCTTTCTTT.

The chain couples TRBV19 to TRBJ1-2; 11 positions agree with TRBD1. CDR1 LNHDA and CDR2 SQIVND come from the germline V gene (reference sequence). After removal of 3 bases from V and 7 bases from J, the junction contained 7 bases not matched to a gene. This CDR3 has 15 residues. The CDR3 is CASSISGTGGSGYTF. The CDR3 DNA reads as TGTGCCAGTAGTATTTCCGGGACAGGGGGGTCTGGCTACACCTTC.

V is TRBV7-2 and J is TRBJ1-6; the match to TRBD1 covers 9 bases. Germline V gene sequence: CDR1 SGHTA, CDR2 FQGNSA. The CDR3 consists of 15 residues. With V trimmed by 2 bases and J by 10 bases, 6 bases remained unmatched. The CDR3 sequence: CASSLSGTGSSPLHF. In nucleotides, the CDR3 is TGTGCCAGCAGCTTAAGTGGGACAGGGAGCTCACCCCTCCACTTT.

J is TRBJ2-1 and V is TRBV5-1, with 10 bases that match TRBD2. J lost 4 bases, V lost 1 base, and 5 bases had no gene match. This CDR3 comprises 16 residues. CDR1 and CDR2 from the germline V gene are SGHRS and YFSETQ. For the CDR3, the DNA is TGCGCCAGCAGCTTGTACCTAGCGGGGGTATACAATGAGCAGTTCTTC. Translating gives CASSLYLAGVYNEQFF. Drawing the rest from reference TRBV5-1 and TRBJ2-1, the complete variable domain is KAGVTQTPRYLIKTRGQQVTLSCSPISGHRSVSWYQQTPGQGLQFLFEYFSETQRNKGNFPGRFSGRQFSNSRSEMNVSTLELGDSALYLCASSLYLAGVYNEQFFGPGTRLTVL.

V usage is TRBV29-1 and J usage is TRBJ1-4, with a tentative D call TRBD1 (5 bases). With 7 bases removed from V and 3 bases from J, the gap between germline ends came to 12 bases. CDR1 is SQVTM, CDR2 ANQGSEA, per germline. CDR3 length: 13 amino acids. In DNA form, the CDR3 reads TGCAGCGCTGCGACAGCATCTAATGAAAAACTGTTTTTT. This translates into CSAATASNEKLFF.

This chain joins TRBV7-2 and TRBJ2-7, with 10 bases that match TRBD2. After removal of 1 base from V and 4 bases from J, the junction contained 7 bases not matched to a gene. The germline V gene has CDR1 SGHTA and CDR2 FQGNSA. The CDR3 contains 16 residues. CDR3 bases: TGTGCCAGCAGCTTAGACAGCGGGAGGGCCGGGTACGAGCAGTACTTC. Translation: CASSLDSGRAGYEQYF.